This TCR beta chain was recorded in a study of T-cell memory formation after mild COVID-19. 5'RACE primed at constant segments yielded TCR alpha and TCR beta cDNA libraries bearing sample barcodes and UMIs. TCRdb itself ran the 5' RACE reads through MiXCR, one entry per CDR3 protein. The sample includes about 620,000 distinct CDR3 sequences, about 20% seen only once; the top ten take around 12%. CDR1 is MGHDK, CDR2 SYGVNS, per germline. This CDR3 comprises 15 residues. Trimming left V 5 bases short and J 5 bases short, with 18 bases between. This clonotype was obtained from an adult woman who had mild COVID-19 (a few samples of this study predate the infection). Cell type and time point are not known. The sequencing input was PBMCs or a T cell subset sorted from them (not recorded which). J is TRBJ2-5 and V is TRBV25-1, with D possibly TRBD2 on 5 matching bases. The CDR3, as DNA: TGTGCCAGCAGTCCTACGGGGTCCCGCTGGGAGACCCAGTACTTC. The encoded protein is CASSPTGSRWETQYF. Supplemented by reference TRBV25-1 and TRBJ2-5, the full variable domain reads EADIYQTPRYLVIGTGKKITLECSQTMGHDKMYWYQQDPGMELHLIHYSYGVNSTEKGDLSSESTVSRIRTEHFPLTLESARPSHTSQYLCASSPTGSRWETQYFGPGTRLLVL.